The text below deals with one T cell receptor beta chain. Study processing details: Estimation of nucleated cell counts relied on the amplification of reference gene primers. Method: immunoSEQ multiplex PCR; TCRdb's copy keeps in-frame clones and lacks some. V and J calls and clone size are those listed in that table; D and trimming were worked out from the DNA. The sample holds 40,000 to 45,000 clones; about 89% are singletons and the top ten take roughly 6.4%. This sample is drawn from a study of blood T cell repertoires in COVID-19. Overall study context: Samples came from the United States, Italy and Spain, spanning acute and convalescent COVID-19. T cells, B-cell-depleted T cells, or PBMCs provided the cDNA or gDNA that served as material.

V lost 3 bases and J lost 8, with 13 bases in between. In germline, CDR1 is LNHNV, CDR2 YYDKDF (reference sequence). The CDR3 spans 14 residues. The sample taken for sequencing was peripheral blood. The sequence was obtained from a human donor in a cohort sampled during active COVID-19. The chain has TRBV15 and TRBJ1-4; D gene uncertain. The CDR3 region is CATSSGPLGEKLFF. CDR3 nucleotides: TGTGCCACCAGCAGCGGCCCCCTCGGGGAAAAACTGTTTTTT.